This passage covers 25 T cell receptor beta chains from one sample sequenced in a study of control samples from healthy donors and cancer patients. Method: immunoSEQ multiplex PCR; TCRdb's copy keeps in-frame clones and lacks some. The sample lists 150,000 to 200,000 clones, roughly 91% occurring once. The sequenced sample was blood. The receptors derive from a woman aged 30 to 39 in good health.

The chain combines TRBV6-4 with TRBJ2-3; a weak D match, TRBD1 (6 bases). CDR3 size: 14 residues. CDR1 and CDR2 from the germline V gene are MRHNA and SNTAGT. Trimming removed 3 bases at V and 2 bases at J, with 9 bases between. CDR3 nucleotide sequence: TGTGCCAGCAGTGAGGGGGCTCCCACAGATACGCAGTATTTT. Translated: CASSEGAPTDTQYF.

This chain uses TRBV11-3 with TRBJ1-4, with 7 bases matching TRBD1. J lost 4 bases, V lost 1 base, and 6 bases had no gene match. Germline-derived CDR1 and CDR2 are SGHNT and YENEEA. This CDR3 spans 16 amino acids. CDR3 residues: CASSLGAQGVNEKLFF. In DNA, the CDR3 is TGTGCCAGCAGCTTAGGGGCCCAGGGGGTTAATGAAAAACTGTTTTTT.

The chain employs TRBV3-1 (or the pseudogene TRBV3-2) and TRBJ2-3, with 12 bases aligning to TRBD2. Germline lookup yields CDR1 LGHDT and CDR2 YNNKEL (reference sequence). J was trimmed by 6 bases and V by 5 bases; bases with no gene match: 3. The CDR3 contains 14 residues. Written as DNA, the CDR3 is TGTGCCAGCAGCTCTACTAGCGGGGGGGATACGCAGTATTTT. It specifies CASSSTSGGDTQYF.

The chain couples TRBV9 to TRBJ2-3; a weak D match, TRBD2 (5 bases). Deletions cut 0 bases from V and 0 bases from J, with 11 bases between. The CDR3 totals 16 residues. Germline CDR1 is SGDLS and CDR2 is YYNGEE. For the CDR3, the DNA is TGTGCCAGCAGCGTAGCTACGGGGTCCAGCACAGATACGCAGTATTTT. Protein: CASSVATGSSTDTQYF.

This chain links TRBV2 with TRBJ1-5; D is perhaps TRBD1 (5 bases). Looked up from germline, CDR1 is SNHLY and CDR2 is FYNNEI. V lost 6 bases, J lost 4 bases, and 13 bases lay in between. The CDR3 has 14 residues. Here the CDR3 reads CASRGDSPNQPQHF. CDR3 bases: TGTGCCAGCAGGGGGGACTCCCCGAATCAGCCCCAGCATTTT.

This chain uses TRBV12-5 with TRBJ1-1; maybe TRBD1 (6 bases). V lost 1 base to trimming and J lost 5 bases, with 8 bases between them. Per the germline V gene, CDR1 is LGHNT and CDR2 is FRNRAP. The CDR3 loop spans 13 amino acids. The CDR3 region is CASGLAGVTEAFF. The CDR3 coding sequence is TGTGCTAGTGGTTTGGCAGGGGTTACTGAAGCTTTCTTT.

The rearrangement uses TRBV6-1 and TRBJ1-5; 7 bases are a match to TRBD1. Losses at the gene ends were 2 bases for V and 5 bases for J; bases not matched to a gene: 6. Germline CDR1 is MNHNS and CDR2 is SASEGT. This CDR3 contains 15 residues. CDR3 in DNA: TGTGCCAGCAGTGAATCACGACAGGGCGATCAGCCCCAGCATTTT. As protein: CASSESRQGDQPQHF.

CDR3 nucleotides: TGTGCCAGCAGCTTAATCTCGGGGAGGGACACTGAAGCTTTCTTT. It is translated as CASSLISGRDTEAFF. This chain joins TRBV7-9 and TRBJ1-1; D is uncertain. From germline, CDR1 is SEHNR and CDR2 FQNEAQ (reference sequence). The CDR3 length is 15 residues. Trimming took off 2 bases at V and 3 bases at J, with 13 bases between the two ends.

The chain recombines TRBV9 with TRBJ2-3; a weak D match, TRBD2 (6 bases). The CDR3 contains 15 residues. The V and J ends lost 4 bases and 3 bases respectively, with 15 bases between them. In germline, CDR1 is SGDLS, CDR2 YYNGEE. The CDR3: CASSPRSGSTDTQYF. The DNA for the CDR3 is TGTGCCAGCAGCCCCCGCAGCGGGTCAACAGATACGCAGTATTTT.

The chain employs TRBV9 and TRBJ2-1, with 11 bases fitting TRBD2. CDR1 and CDR2 from the germline V gene are SGDLS and YYNGEE. The CDR3 spans 16 residues. V dropped 0 bases and J dropped 10; count of bases not matched to a gene: 9. The CDR3 coding sequence is TGTGCCAGCAGCGTAGGTTTAGCGGGAGGGCCTCACGAGCAGTTCTTC. Translation: CASSVGLAGGPHEQFF.

This clone was seen only once. The chain has TRBV27 and TRBJ1-3; 7 nucleotides align to TRBD1. Germline CDR1 reads MNHEY; CDR2 reads SMNVEV (reference sequence). V shed 2 bases and J 0 bases; nucleotides not matched to a gene: 10. CDR3 length: 18 amino acids. The CDR3 DNA follows: TGTGCCAGCAGTTTAGTTTACAGGGGACTTACCTCTGGAAACACCATATATTTT. Its translation: CASSLVYRGLTSGNTIYF.

The chain is built from TRBV19 and TRBJ1-1, with a weak D call TRBD1 (5 bases). Between the trimmed V and J ends, which lost 5 bases and 2 bases, there was a span of 9 bases. The CDR3 is made up of 13 amino acids. Germline-derived CDR1 and CDR2 are LNHDA and SQIVND (reference sequence). CDR3 DNA sequence: TGTGCCAGTAGTGAGGGGTTAAACACTGAAGCTTTCTTT. Translation gives CASSEGLNTEAFF.

The chain recombines TRBV4-1 with TRBJ1-5; TRBD1 matches 8 bases. Looked up from germline, CDR1 is MGHRA and CDR2 is YSYEKL. V lost 0 bases and J lost 2; bases outside the gene matches: 6. The CDR3 has 17 amino acids. The CDR3 nucleotides are TGCGCCAGCAGCCAAGATTGGGACAGGAGAGGCAATCAGCCCCAGCATTTT. It translates to CASSQDWDRRGNQPQHF.

The chain combines TRBV6-5 with TRBJ1-5; 7 bases match TRBD1. Germline V gene sequence: CDR1 MNHEY, CDR2 SVGAGI. CDR3 length: 14 residues. Unmatched junction bases numbered 2, after V lost 3 bases and J lost 3 bases. In nucleotides, the CDR3 is TGTGCCAGCAGTTATCAGGGGGTCAATCAGCCCCAGCATTTT. The encoded protein is CASSYQGVNQPQHF.

The J gene is TRBJ2-5, the V gene TRBV3-1 (or the pseudogene TRBV3-2); TRBD2 matches 14 bases. CDR1 LGHDT and CDR2 YNNKEL come from the germline V gene (reference sequence). The CDR3 contains 16 residues. Trimming cost V 7 bases and J 4 bases; bases outside gene matches: 8. The CDR3 here is CASTIQTSGGGETQYF. The DNA of the CDR3 is TGTGCCAGCACTATACAGACTAGCGGGGGGGGAGAGACCCAGTACTTC.

The J gene is TRBJ1-3, the V gene TRBV10-1; 7 bases are shared with TRBD1. Losses at the gene ends were 4 bases for V and 0 bases for J; bases not matched to a gene: 6. Germline values: CDR1 WNHNN, CDR2 SYGVQD (reference sequence). There are 16 residues in the CDR3. CDR3 coding DNA: TGCGCCAGCAGTGGACAGGGAACGAGCTCTGGAAACACCATATATTTT. Translation gives CASSGQGTSSGNTIYF.

V is TRBV2 and J is TRBJ2-5; TRBD2 agrees at 10 bases. CDR3 length: 15 residues. From germline, CDR1 is SNHLY and CDR2 FYNNEI. J gave up 4 bases and V 5 bases, and 7 bases lay outside the gene matches. In nucleotides, the CDR3 is TGTGCCAGCAGTTTCCCCAGCGGGGGGGCAGAGACCCAGTACTTC. It yields the protein CASSFPSGGAETQYF.

The chain is built from TRBV5-1 and TRBJ2-2; TRBD1 agrees at 7 bases. Trimming at V came to 6 bases and at J to 7 bases, leaving 3 bases not matched to a gene. This CDR3 comprises 12 residues. Germline CDR1 is SGHRS and CDR2 is YFSETQ. The CDR3 nucleotides are TGCGCCAGCAATACAGGGGTCGGGGAGCTGTTTTTT. Protein sequence: CASNTGVGELFF.

The V and J genes are TRBV7-2 and TRBJ2-3, with TRBD2 matching over 9 bases. Germline V CDR1 and CDR2: SGHTA, FQGNSA. The trim removed 4 bases at V and 2 bases at J, leaving 4 bases unmatched. This CDR3 spans 15 amino acids. The CDR3 region is CASSSPSGATDTQYF. In DNA, the CDR3 is TGTGCCAGCAGCTCCCCTAGCGGGGCCACAGATACGCAGTATTTT.

Written as DNA, the CDR3 is TGTGCCAGCAGCTTAGATCGGACTAGGATCCAAGAGACCCAGTACTTC. Its protein is CASSLDRTRIQETQYF. This chain joins TRBV11-2 and TRBJ2-5, with 7 bases matching TRBD2. CDR1 and CDR2 from the germline V gene are SGHAT and FQNNGV. V shed 0 bases, J shed 1 base, and the junction held 5 bases outside the gene matches. The CDR3 length is 16 residues.

The V and J genes are TRBV7-9 and TRBJ2-1, with 9 positions matching TRBD2. Per germline, CDR1 SEHNR and CDR2 FQNEAQ (reference sequence). V was pared by 2 bases and J by 4 bases, with 3 bases of the junction left unmatched. This CDR3 is built from 15 residues. The CDR3 DNA reads TGTGCCAGCAGCTTAAGGCTAGCGGGATACAATGAGCAGTTCTTC. This encodes CASSLRLAGYNEQFF.

This chain uses TRBV7-2 with TRBJ2-7; tentative D call: TRBD1 (6 bases). Germline CDR1 and CDR2: SGHTA and FQGNSA. CDR3 length equals 14 residues. V lost 3 bases to trimming and J lost 4 bases, with 13 bases between them. The CDR3 here is CASSFTGKGYEQYF. Here the CDR3 DNA reads TGTGCCAGCAGCTTTACAGGGAAAGGTTACGAGCAGTACTTC. The complete variable domain, with remaining parts taken from reference TRBV7-2 and TRBJ2-7, reads GAGVSQSPSNKVTEKGKDVELRCDPISGHTALYWYRQSLGQGLEFLIYFQGNSAPDKSGLPSDRFSAERTGGSVSTLTIQRTQQEDSAVYLCASSFTGKGYEQYFGPGTRLTVT.

This clone was seen a handful of times. The chain links TRBV6-2 or TRBV6-3 to TRBJ1-5, with a weak D call TRBD1 (6 bases). The germline V gene encodes CDR1 MNHEY and CDR2 SVGEGT. Trimming shortened V by 2 bases and J by 3 bases, and 11 bases separated the two germline ends. The CDR3 runs to 15 residues. This chain's CDR3 is CASSYEGGPNQPQHF. As DNA, the CDR3 is TGTGCCAGCAGTTACGAAGGGGGGCCCAATCAGCCCCAGCATTTT.

This chain uses TRBV5-6 with TRBJ2-5; D is ambiguous. Trimming pared 2 bases from V and 1 base from J, leaving 9 bases between. Germline V lookup: CDR1 SGHDT, CDR2 YYEEEE. The CDR3 has 14 amino acids. The CDR3 nucleotides read TGTGCCAGCAGCTTCTTACAGCCCCAAGAGACCCAGTACTTC. Its protein is CASSFLQPQETQYF.

The CDR3 DNA follows: TGTGCCAGCAGCTTAATAGAGGGGAGGTACAATGAGCAGTTCTTC. Translated, it gives CASSLIEGRYNEQFF. This sequence joins TRBV7-8 and TRBJ2-1, with D possibly matching TRBD2 (6 bases). Germline V lookup: CDR1 SGHVS, CDR2 FQNEAQ. V shed 2 bases and J shed 4 bases, with 12 bases lying between them. The CDR3 runs 15 residues. Filled out from reference TRBV7-8 and TRBJ2-1, the complete variable domain reads GAGVSQSPRYKVAKRGQDVALRCDPISGHVSLFWYQQALGQGPEFLTYFQNEAQLDKSGLPSDRFFAERPEGSVSTLKIQRTQQEDSAVYLCASSLIEGRYNEQFFGPGTRLTVL.